This T cell receptor beta chain was sequenced in a study of CD8+CD57+ T cells in acquired aplastic anemia. Study in general: Recorded DNA amounts for sorted CD4+ and CD8+ cells had an average of 3.2 ug. Healthy donor sequencing depth: approximately 9.9 million CD4+, 11 million to 13 million CD8+ reads.

Findings and limits, study-wide: About 30 shared CD8+ CDR3s appeared highly expressed within patients' immunodominant clones.

Germline V gives CDR1 SGHTS, CDR2 YDEGEE. Trimming stripped 4 bases from V and 2 bases from J, with 16 bases between. The CDR3 is made up of 15 amino acids. Profiling that covered TCR beta VDJ and CDR3 relied on genomic DNA as its template. One entry per CDR3 protein results from TCRdb running MiXCR on the reads. The sample includes a few hundred thousand distinct CDR3 sequences, 61% seen only once; the top ten take 25% to 30%. This clonotype was seen at least ten times. Its target is not known. The V and J genes are TRBV5-8 and TRBJ2-7; no definite D call. The origin of this receptor is a human donor in good health. Sequencing was performed on sorted CD4+, CD8+, or CD8+CD57+ T cells (not recorded which) from PBMCs. In nucleotides, the CDR3 is TGTGCCAGCAGCCCCACCCGGGCCGCCACCTACGAGCAGTACTTC. Translated, it gives CASSPTRAATYEQYF.